Presented here are 24 T cell receptor beta chains from one specimen sequenced in a study of cytomegalovirus exposure and HLA in healthy donors. TCRdb's copy holds only in-frame clones and misses some; the assay was immunoSEQ multiplex PCR. This sample has tens of thousands of clones, with less than 90% found just once. The sample was PBMCs. These receptor sequences come from a woman in her late teens or twenties in good health and CMV-seropositive.

CDR3 sequence: CASSQDPSGIYNEQFF. The CDR3 nucleotides read TGCGCCAGCAGCCAAGATCCTAGCGGGATTTACAATGAGCAGTTCTTC. The chain couples TRBV4-1 to TRBJ2-1; the match to TRBD2 covers 9 bases. There are 16 residues in the CDR3. V gave up 0 bases and J gave up 4 bases; unmatched junction bases: 4. Germline CDR1 reads MGHRA; CDR2 reads YSYEKL.

CDR3 amino acids: CASRPSASGLNEQFF. The CDR3 DNA sequence: TGTGCCAGCAGACCATCCGCTAGCGGCCTCAATGAGCAGTTCTTC. J is TRBJ2-1 and V is TRBV28; the match to TRBD2 covers 7 bases. Unmatched junction bases numbered 11, after V lost 6 bases and J lost 6 bases. The CDR3 sequence is 15 residues long. The germline gives CDR1 MDHEN, CDR2 SYDVKM.

This rearrangement joins TRBV27 to TRBJ1-1; 7 bases agree with TRBD1. Germline trimming cut 3 bases from V and 7 bases from J; bases unmatched to any gene: 8. There are 14 residues in the CDR3. Per the germline V gene, CDR1 is MNHEY and CDR2 is SMNVEV (reference sequence). CDR3 bases: TGTGCCAGCAGTTTCGCCAGGGGGTTAGATGAAGCTTTCTTT. Protein sequence: CASSFARGLDEAFF.

V gene TRBV5-1 combines with J gene TRBJ1-1, with TRBD1 identical over 8 bases. CDR3 size: 11 residues. Trimming cost V 7 bases and J 11 bases; bases outside gene matches: 7. Germline CDR1 SGHRS, CDR2 YFSETQ. The CDR3 sequence: CASAGDRWAFF. CDR3 nucleotides: TGCGCCAGCGCTGGGGACAGGTGGGCTTTCTTT.

V is TRBV18 and J is TRBJ2-7, with 8 bases that match TRBD2. The V gene's germline CDR1 is KGHSH and CDR2 LQKENI. The ends lost 6 bases at V and 1 base at J; junction bases unmatched: 5. The CDR3 totals 14 residues. The CDR3 here is CASSSTSGSYEQYF. In DNA form, the CDR3 reads TGTGCCAGCTCCTCCACTAGCGGTTCCTACGAGCAGTACTTC.

This clone came up once. Relative to the germline gene, one junction end is altered; a read error may explain this. V gene TRBV7-9 combines with J gene TRBJ1-6; 7 bases are shared with TRBD1. Germline assignment: CDR1 SEHNR and CDR2 FQNEAQ (reference sequence). This CDR3 contains 12 residues. The CDR3 protein is CASSLVSGQWSF. In DNA form, the CDR3 reads TGTGCCAGCAGCTTAGTGTCGGGACAGTGGAGCTTT.

The rearrangement joins TRBV27 to TRBJ2-7, with 10 nucleotides matching TRBD2. CDR1 MNHEY and CDR2 SMNVEV come from the germline V gene (reference sequence). The junction had 9 bases not matched to a gene; V was cut back by 9 bases and J by 7 bases. The CDR3 length is 13 residues. The CDR3 DNA sequence: TGTGCCAGGGTACTAGCGGGGTCGCGGGAGCAGTACTTC. As protein: CARVLAGSREQYF.

The rearrangement uses TRBV30 and TRBJ1-2; 7 bases agree with TRBD1. The CDR3 is 16 amino acids. V dropped 0 bases and J dropped 0; count of bases not matched to a gene: 7. Germline V gene data show CDR1 as GTSNPN and CDR2 as SVGIG (reference sequence). The CDR3 DNA follows: TGTGCCTGGAGTGTTGTCGGGACAGCAGCTAACTATGGCTACACCTTC. This encodes CAWSVVGTAANYGYTF.

The table lists this clone with a count of one. The chain uses TRBV20-1 and TRBJ1-2; D call uncertain. CDR1 and CDR2 (germline): DFQATT, SNEGSKA (reference sequence). Trimming took off 4 bases at V and 6 bases at J, with 9 bases between the two ends. The CDR3 runs 11 residues. The CDR3 DNA reads TGCAGTGCTACCGGGAACGATGGCTACACCTTC. This sequence encodes CSATGNDGYTF.

V usage is TRBV4-1 and J usage is TRBJ2-3, with D tentatively TRBD2 (6 bases). Germline V lookup: CDR1 MGHRA, CDR2 YSYEKL. CDR3 length: 15 residues. V was clipped by 4 bases and J by 2 bases, with 13 bases between them. The CDR3 is CASSLGWRDTDTQYF. Here the CDR3 DNA reads TGCGCCAGCAGCCTCGGGTGGAGGGACACAGATACGCAGTATTTT.

This chain connects TRBV9 to TRBJ2-7, with 7 bases lining up with TRBD1. Per germline, CDR1 SGDLS and CDR2 YYNGEE. V lost 2 bases, J lost 7 bases, and 9 bases stayed unmatched. The CDR3 loop spans 14 amino acids. CDR3 sequence: CASSVTGAYGEQYF. The DNA for the CDR3 is TGTGCCAGCAGCGTTACAGGGGCTTATGGGGAGCAGTACTTC.

This chain joins TRBV27 and TRBJ1-5; D not certain. V was cut by 5 bases and J by 6 bases, with 8 bases left in between. The CDR3 runs to 12 residues. From germline, CDR1 is MNHEY and CDR2 SMNVEV (reference sequence). As DNA, the CDR3 is TGTGCCAGCAGTGACGGAGGTCAGCCCCAGCATTTT. Translating it yields CASSDGGQPQHF.

The genes are TRBV28 and TRBJ2-3; 8 nucleotides align to TRBD1. CDR1 and CDR2 (germline): MDHEN, SYDVKM. V lost 5 bases to trimming and J lost 0 bases; unmatched junction nucleotides: 7. This CDR3 spans 16 amino acids. For the CDR3, the DNA is TGTGCCAGCAGTACCCTGGGGACAGGTAGCACAGATACGCAGTATTTT. Its translation: CASSTLGTGSTDTQYF.

The V and J genes are TRBV7-8 and TRBJ2-5; tentatively, D is TRBD2 (5 bases). The CDR3 spans 15 residues. CDR1 is SGHVS, CDR2 FQNEAQ, per germline. Trimming stripped 2 bases from V and 1 base from J, with 11 bases between. The CDR3 region has the DNA TGTGCCAGCAGCTTAAATCGGGGTAGCCAAGAGACCCAGTACTTC. It specifies CASSLNRGSQETQYF.

This clone was recorded once. This chain joins TRBV19 and TRBJ2-1; D may be TRBD2 (6 bases). There are 15 residues in the CDR3. Trimming removed 0 bases at V and 7 bases at J, with 13 bases between. Germline lookup yields CDR1 LNHDA and CDR2 SQIVND (reference sequence). CDR3 sequence: CASSIDWGRGNEQFF. The CDR3 bases are TGTGCCAGTAGTATAGATTGGGGCCGGGGGAATGAGCAGTTCTTC.

The chain uses TRBV4-1 and TRBJ1-1, with a weak D call TRBD1 (5 bases). Germline values: CDR1 MGHRA, CDR2 YSYEKL. This CDR3 spans 15 amino acids. The V end lost 0 bases, the J end lost 1 base, and 9 bases lay between the germline ends. CDR3 nucleotide sequence: TGCGCCAGCAGCCAAGAGTTCGGACAGAACACTGAAGCTTTCTTT. Protein sequence: CASSQEFGQNTEAFF.

The chain couples TRBV2 to TRBJ2-7, with D tentatively TRBD1 (5 bases). This CDR3 comprises 13 residues. Trimming removed 6 bases at V and 2 bases at J, with 11 bases between. The V gene's germline CDR1 is SNHLY and CDR2 FYNNEI. The CDR3 DNA reads as TGTGCCAGCAGATCAGACAGTCCCTACGAGCAGTACTTC. Translated, it gives CASRSDSPYEQYF.

The chain employs TRBV19 and TRBJ1-2; possible D gene TRBD1, 6 bases. Trimming cost V 4 bases and J 2 bases, with 17 bases left between them. CDR3 length: 16 residues. CDR1 LNHDA and CDR2 SQIVND come from the germline V gene (reference sequence). The CDR3 DNA reads TGTGCCAGTAGTAACCGAAGCGGGGGGCGAAACTATGGCTACACCTTC. Translating it yields CASSNRSGGRNYGYTF.

The gene calls are TRBV27 and TRBJ1-2; 7 nucleotides match TRBD1. V lost 3 bases and J lost 7; bases outside the gene matches: 11. This CDR3 is 15 amino acids long. The germline gives CDR1 MNHEY, CDR2 SMNVEV (reference sequence). CDR3 DNA: TGTGCCAGCAGTTTCCGACAGGGCAGAGAGGGTGGCTACACCTTC. Its protein product is CASSFRQGREGGYTF.

The J gene is TRBJ2-4, the V gene TRBV30, with a tentative D call TRBD1 (6 bases). Per germline, CDR1 GTSNPN and CDR2 SVGIG (reference sequence). This CDR3 is built from 13 residues. V was clipped by 7 bases and J by 0 bases, with 10 bases between them. CDR3 bases: TGTGCCTCCAGGGGTCTAGCCAAAAACATTCAGTACTTC. Protein product: CASRGLAKNIQYF.

The genes are TRBV4-3 and TRBJ1-1; 7 bases match TRBD1. The V segment lost 0 bases and the J segment 6 bases; nucleotides outside the gene matches: 10. Germline assignment: CDR1 LGHNA and CDR2 YSLEER. This CDR3 spans 16 amino acids. CDR3 DNA: TGCGCCAGCAGCCAAGAGGCCACAGGGGTGATCCCTGAAGCTTTCTTT. This encodes CASSQEATGVIPEAFF.

V gene TRBV5-1 combines with J gene TRBJ1-1; D call uncertain. Germline V CDR1 and CDR2: SGHRS, YFSETQ. This CDR3 contains 13 residues. The V end was cut by 4 bases, the J end by 0 bases, with 7 bases between. The CDR3 spells CASSLELNTEAFF. CDR3 DNA sequence: TGCGCCAGCAGCCTGGAGCTGAACACTGAAGCTTTCTTT.

This chain links TRBV4-2 with TRBJ2-7; no clear D. Per germline, CDR1 LGHNA and CDR2 YNFKEQ. The CDR3 runs to 16 residues. V gave up 0 bases and J gave up 1 base, with 13 bases separating them. CDR3 sequence (DNA): TGTGCCAGCAGCCAAGAATGGCCAAGTACATCCTACGAGCAGTACTTC. It is translated as CASSQEWPSTSYEQYF.

About this clone itself: Other DNA sequences in the sample encode the same CDR3. This chain connects TRBV9 to TRBJ1-6; TRBD1 matches at 8 bases. V shed 0 bases and J 9 bases; nucleotides not matched to a gene: 5. CDR3 size: 15 residues. In germline, CDR1 is SGDLS, CDR2 YYNGEE. This chain's CDR3 is CASSVGTGGSSPLHF. CDR3 sequence (DNA): TGTGCCAGCAGCGTAGGAACAGGGGGAAGTTCACCCCTCCACTTT.